These T cell receptor beta chains were read from a single sample in a study of T-cell reconstitution after alpha-beta-depleted transplantation in children. TCRdb fed the PCR reads into MiXCR, producing one record per CDR3 protein. Among 250,000 to 400,000 distinct CDR3 sequences, approximately 23% were seen once, and the ten largest hold about a tenth. The specimen was PBMCs, mostly from graft donor cells, collected 180 days after TCRalphabeta/CD19-depleted stem cell transplant. Source of these receptors: a male patient between 5 and 17 years old who had a stem cell transplant for acute lymphoblastic leukemia, so the T cells may come from the graft donor. The CDR3 runs from the conserved cysteine through the conserved F or W. Each record gives: CDR3 protein, V gene, J gene, clone size. Clone size, where shown, is once, few, many, or a class for clones that have expanded.

CDR3: CASSFWGTLYNEQFF; V: TRBV12-3/TRBV12-4; J: TRBJ2-1; size: many
CDR3: CASSTSGRGNEQFF; V: TRBV12-3/TRBV12-4; J: TRBJ2-1; size: few
CDR3: CSARVITPGQGITEAFF; V: TRBV20-1; J: TRBJ1-1; size: .
CDR3: CASSLEILELSDWETQYF; V: TRBV5-1; J: TRBJ2-5; size: many
CDR3: CASSPNILAGVLYEQFF; V: TRBV5-1; J: TRBJ2-1; size: few
CDR3: CASSDGQGAYGANVLTF; V: TRBV6-1; J: TRBJ2-6; size: few
CDR3: CASSQGGPSYNEQFF; V: TRBV4-1; J: TRBJ2-1; size: .
CDR3: CASSLVSLGNEKLFF; V: TRBV7-9; J: TRBJ1-4; size: few
CDR3: CASSLGGLAGRSGTGELFF; V: TRBV27; J: TRBJ2-2; size: .
CDR3: CAISESSALGYEQYF; V: TRBV10-3; J: TRBJ2-7; size: .
CDR3: CASSSLRDKPYEQYF; V: TRBV11-2; J: TRBJ2-7; size: few
CDR3: CASRAGAKNIQYF; V: TRBV2; J: TRBJ2-4; size: .
CDR3: CASSPGQGAISITEAFF; V: TRBV5-1; J: TRBJ1-1; size: .
CDR3: CSVGSRQGIQPQHF; V: TRBV29-1; J: TRBJ1-5; size: .
CDR3: CASSLLGGSYEQYF; V: TRBV27; J: TRBJ2-7; size: few
CDR3: CSVGQFYEQYF; V: TRBV29-1; J: TRBJ2-7; size: few
CDR3: CSANPRDSLVYEQHF; V: TRBV20-1; J: TRBJ2-7; size: .
CDR3: CASSLARWEGPRYEQYF; V: TRBV7-9; J: TRBJ2-7; size: .
CDR3: CASSLQHAGEEQFF; V: TRBV11-2; J: TRBJ2-1; size: few
CDR3: CASSEYNRVQGEQFF; V: TRBV25-1; J: TRBJ2-1; size: few
CDR3: CASSIYGRAEGHTGELFF; V: TRBV6-2/TRBV6-3; J: TRBJ2-2; size: .
CDR3: CSVVGGTTDPGGYTF; V: TRBV29-1; J: TRBJ1-2; size: many
CDR3: CSAMGRLNTGELFF; V: TRBV20-1; J: TRBJ2-2; size: .
CDR3: CASSWDSYYEQYF; V: TRBV5-6; J: TRBJ2-7; size: .
CDR3: CASSRQGIEAFF; V: TRBV12-3/TRBV12-4; J: TRBJ1-1; size: few
CDR3: CASSPPGRAYEQFF; V: TRBV4-1; J: TRBJ2-1; size: .